The source of this T cell receptor beta chain is a study of cytomegalovirus exposure and HLA in healthy donors. Study-wide findings and caveats: Later analysis placed DRB1 highest and HLA-C lowest in TCR association rates, which differed by HLA locus. Roughly uniform sequencing depth across donors was assumed, possibly incorrectly.

A remark on this clone: Antigen unknown.

The PCR employed 60 Vbeta primers together with 13 Jbeta primers. Per the original methods: In a later analysis, 8.5 million to 14 million of 60 million to 80 million unique beta chains occurred in at least two donors. Produced via immunoSEQ multiplex PCR; TCRdb's table is partial and in-frame only. V, J and clone size reflect that table, while D and trimming were determined from the DNA. Seen here are about 160,000 clones, roughly 84% observed once, and the top ten hold approximately 1.3%. This receptor was taken from a boy between 2 and 10 years old in good health and CMV-seronegative. Material for sequencing was PBMCs.

CDR3 nucleotide sequence: TGTGCCTGGAGGGTAGCGGGAGGTAGTGAGCAGTTCTTC. This codes for CAWRVAGGSEQFF. The genes are TRBV30 and TRBJ2-1; TRBD2 agrees at 10 bases. Per the germline V gene, CDR1 is GTSNPN and CDR2 is SVGIG (reference sequence). V dropped 3 bases and J dropped 9; count of bases not matched to a gene: 5. This CDR3 has 13 amino acids.